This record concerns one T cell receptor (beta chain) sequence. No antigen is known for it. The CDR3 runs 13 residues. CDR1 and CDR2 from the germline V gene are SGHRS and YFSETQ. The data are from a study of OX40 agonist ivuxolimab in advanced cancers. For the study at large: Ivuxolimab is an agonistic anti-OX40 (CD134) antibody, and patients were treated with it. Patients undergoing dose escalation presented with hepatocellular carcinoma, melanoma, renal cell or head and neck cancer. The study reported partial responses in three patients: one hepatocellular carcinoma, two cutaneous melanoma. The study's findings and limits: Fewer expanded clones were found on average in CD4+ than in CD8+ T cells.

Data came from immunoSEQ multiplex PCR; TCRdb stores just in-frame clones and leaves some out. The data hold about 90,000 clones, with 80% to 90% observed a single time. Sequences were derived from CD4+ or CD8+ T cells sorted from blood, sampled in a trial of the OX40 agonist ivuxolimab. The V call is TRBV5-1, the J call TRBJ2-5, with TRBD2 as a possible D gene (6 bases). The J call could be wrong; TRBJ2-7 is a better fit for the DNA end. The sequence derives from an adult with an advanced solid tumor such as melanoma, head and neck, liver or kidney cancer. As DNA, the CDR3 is TGCGCCAGCCGTTTGGGGGGAACGGACGAGCAGTACTTC. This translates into CASRLGGTDEQYF.